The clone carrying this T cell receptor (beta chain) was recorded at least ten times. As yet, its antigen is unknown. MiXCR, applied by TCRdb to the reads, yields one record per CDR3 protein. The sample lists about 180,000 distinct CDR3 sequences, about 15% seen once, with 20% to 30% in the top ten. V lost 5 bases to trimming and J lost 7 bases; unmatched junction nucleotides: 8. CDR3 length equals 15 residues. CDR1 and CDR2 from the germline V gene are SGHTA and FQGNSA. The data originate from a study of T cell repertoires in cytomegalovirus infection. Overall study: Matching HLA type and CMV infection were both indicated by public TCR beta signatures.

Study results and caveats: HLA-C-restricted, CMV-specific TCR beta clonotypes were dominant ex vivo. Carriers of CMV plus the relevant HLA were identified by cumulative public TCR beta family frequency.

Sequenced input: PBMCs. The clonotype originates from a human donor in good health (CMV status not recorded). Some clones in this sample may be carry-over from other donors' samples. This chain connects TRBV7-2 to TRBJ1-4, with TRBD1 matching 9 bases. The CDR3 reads CASSRRQGGVEKLFF. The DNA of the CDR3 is TGTGCCAGCAGCCGTAGACAGGGGGGAGTTGAAAAACTGTTTTTT.